This record concerns one T cell receptor beta chain sequence. The target antigen is unknown. Primers for the PCR totalled 60 Vbeta and 13 Jbeta. TCRdb's table, derived via immunoSEQ multiplex PCR, lists solely in-frame clones and lacks some. There are fewer than 120,000 clones in the sample; around 87% occur only once, and 1.5% to 2% lies in the top ten. The sample originates from a study of cytomegalovirus exposure and HLA in healthy donors. The study, taken as a whole, reports: The classifier, whose performance was assessed in both the original and validation cohorts, reportedly diagnosed cytomegalovirus status with high specificity and sensitivity. The authors assumed roughly uniform sequencing depth across donors for presence/absence analyses.

V dropped 3 bases and J dropped 3; count of bases not matched to a gene: 7. CDR1 is SGHRS and CDR2 is YFSETQ in the germline V gene. This CDR3 is 15 amino acids long. Samples came from healthy bone marrow donors. Sequenced input: PBMCs. This receptor was identified in a man in his forties or fifties in good health and CMV-seronegative. The genes are TRBV5-1 and TRBJ1-2; 8 bases are shared with TRBD1. CDR3 DNA sequence: TGCGCCAGCAGCTCCAAGACAGGGGAGGACTATGGCTACACCTTC. Protein product: CASSSKTGEDYGYTF.